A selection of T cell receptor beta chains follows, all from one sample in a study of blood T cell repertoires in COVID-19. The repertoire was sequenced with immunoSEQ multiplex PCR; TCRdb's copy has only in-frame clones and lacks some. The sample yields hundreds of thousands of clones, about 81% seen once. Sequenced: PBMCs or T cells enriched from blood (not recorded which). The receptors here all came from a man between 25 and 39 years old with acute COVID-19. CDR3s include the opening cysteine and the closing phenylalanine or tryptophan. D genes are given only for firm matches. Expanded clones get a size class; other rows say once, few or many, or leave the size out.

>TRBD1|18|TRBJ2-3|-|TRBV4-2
CASSPKTGTGVSTDTQYF
TGTGCCAGCAGCCCCAAGACCGGGACAGGGGTTAGCACAGATACGCAGTATTTT
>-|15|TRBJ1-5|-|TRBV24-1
CATSDPRNGNQPQHF
TGTGCCACCAGTGACCCCCGTAACGGGAATCAGCCCCAGCATTTT
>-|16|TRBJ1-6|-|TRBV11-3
CASSLALGFGNSPLHF
TGTGCCAGCAGCTTAGCCCTCGGGTTCGGTAATTCACCCCTCCACTTT
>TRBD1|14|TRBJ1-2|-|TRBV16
CASSQDDRVRGYTF
TGTGCCAGCAGCCAAGATGACAGGGTGAGGGGCTACACCTTC
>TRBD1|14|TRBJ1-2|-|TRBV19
CASKGDSQNYGYTF
TGTGCCAGCAAAGGGGACAGCCAAAACTATGGCTACACCTTC
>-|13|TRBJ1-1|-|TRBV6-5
CASSYSSRAEAFF
TGTGCCAGCAGTTACTCGAGTCGCGCTGAAGCTTTCTTT
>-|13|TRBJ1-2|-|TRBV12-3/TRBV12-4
CASSTVGGSGYTF
TGTGCCAGCAGTACCGTGGGGGGAAGTGGCTACACCTTC
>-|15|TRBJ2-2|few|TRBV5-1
CASSLGARDTGELFF
TGTGCCAGCAGCTTGGGGGCGCGAGACACCGGGGAGCTGTTTTTT
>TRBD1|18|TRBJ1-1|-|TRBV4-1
CASSQDGTGASFVPEAFF
TGCGCCAGCAGCCAAGACGGGACAGGGGCGTCTTTCGTCCCTGAAGCTTTCTTT
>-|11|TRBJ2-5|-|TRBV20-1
CSASPGETQYF
TGCAGTGCTAGCCCCGGAGAGACCCAGTACTTC
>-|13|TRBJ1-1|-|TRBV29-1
CSARGGMNTEAFF
TGCAGCGCTAGGGGGGGCATGAACACTGAAGCTTTCTTT
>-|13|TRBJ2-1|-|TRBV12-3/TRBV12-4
CASTLGLYNEQFF
TGTGCCAGCACCCTTGGACTCTACAATGAGCAGTTCTTC
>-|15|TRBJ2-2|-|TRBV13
CASSLGLAGAGELFF
TGTGCCAGCAGCTTAGGCCTCGCAGGGGCCGGGGAGCTGTTTTTT
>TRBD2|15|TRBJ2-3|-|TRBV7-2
CASSPWGGDTDTQYF
TGTGCCAGCAGCCCTTGGGGAGGGGACACAGATACGCAGTATTTT
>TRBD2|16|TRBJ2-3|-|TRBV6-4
CASSESAGDLADTQYF
TGTGCCAGCAGTGAGTCAGCGGGAGATCTTGCAGATACGCAGTATTTT
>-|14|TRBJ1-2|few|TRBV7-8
CASSLGTSGYGYTF
TGTGCCAGCAGCTTGGGGACATCGGGCTATGGCTACACCTTC
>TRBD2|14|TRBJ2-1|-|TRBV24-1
CATSGGTSYNEQFF
TGTGCCACCAGTGGAGGGACTAGCTACAATGAGCAGTTCTTC
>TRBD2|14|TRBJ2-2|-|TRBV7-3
CASSRGLAAGELFF
TGTGCCAGCAGCCGGGGACTAGCGGCCGGGGAGCTGTTTTTT
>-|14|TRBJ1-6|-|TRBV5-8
CASSLDRVASPLHF
TGTGCCAGCAGCTTGGACAGGGTAGCTTCACCCCTCCACTTT
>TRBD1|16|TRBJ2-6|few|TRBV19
CASSRTGGTGANVLTF
TGTGCCAGTAGTAGGACAGGGGGTACTGGGGCCAACGTCCTGACTTTC
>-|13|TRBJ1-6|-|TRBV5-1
CASSLELPSPLHF
TGCGCCAGCAGCTTGGAACTCCCGTCACCCCTCCACTTT
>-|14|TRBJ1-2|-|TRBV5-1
CASSLTAPNYGYTF
TGCGCCAGCAGCTTAACAGCCCCAAACTATGGCTACACCTTC
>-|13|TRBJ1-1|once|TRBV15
CATRAVMNTEAFF
TGTGCCACCAGGGCAGTTATGAACACTGAAGCTTTCTTT
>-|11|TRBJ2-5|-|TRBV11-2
CASSSQETQYF
TGTGCCAGCAGCTCTCAAGAGACCCAGTACTTC